Listed below are T cell receptor beta chains from one sample, sequenced in a study of identical twins. TCRdb redid the calling of the 5' RACE reads with MiXCR, one entry per CDR3 protein. The sample includes about 920,000 distinct CDR3 sequences, roughly an eighth of them seen just once. The same sample was also studied in work on yellow fever vaccine responses in identical twins.

Material: PBMCs. The source is a woman aged 18-29 years in good health. Each CDR3 is given with its conserved first and last residue. The order of the fields is CDR3 DNA, CDR3 protein, V gene, J gene, clone size, D gene. A D gene is named only where the DNA matches it firmly. The size field is filled for only some rows; it gives once, few, many or a size class.

TGCAGTGCTGGGGGTGTCGGGGGGGCCGGCGGTGAGCAGTTCTTC	CSAGGVGGAGGEQFF	TRBV20-1	TRBJ2-1	few	TRBD2
TGTGCCAGCAGCCTCCAGGCAGGCGAAGAGACCCAGTACTTC	CASSLQAGEETQYF	TRBV7-2	TRBJ2-5	.	.
TGTGCCAGCAGCTTTTGGGCGGGCGAGAGGACTGAAGCTTTCTTT	CASSFWAGERTEAFF	TRBV13	TRBJ1-1	.	.
TGTGCCAGCAGCCCCCTCGAATCTACGGCTAATGAAAAACTGTTTTTT	CASSPLESTANEKLFF	TRBV7-9	TRBJ1-4	few	.
TGCGCCAGCAGCCAAGTAAGCCAAGGACCGGCAGAGACCCAGTACTTC	CASSQVSQGPAETQYF	TRBV4-1	TRBJ2-5	.	.
TGTGCCAGCAGACAGACAGGGCTTAGCACTGAAGCTTTCTTT	CASRQTGLSTEAFF	TRBV12-3/TRBV12-4	TRBJ1-1	few	TRBD1
TGTGCCAGCAGCAGGACAGCATATGGCTACACCTTC	CASSRTAYGYTF	TRBV11-2	TRBJ1-2	.	.
TGCAGCGTTCTGCCCCGTCAATCGAACACTGAAGCTTTCTTT	CSVLPRQSNTEAFF	TRBV29-1	TRBJ1-1	many	.
TGTGCCAGCAAGGGGAGCTCCTACAATGAGCAGTTCTTC	CASKGSSYNEQFF	TRBV6-1	TRBJ2-1	many	.
TGTGCCAGTTCCGGGGCGTTCAATCAGCCCCAGCATTTT	CASSGAFNQPQHF	TRBV12-3/TRBV12-4	TRBJ1-5	.	.
TGCGCCAGCAGCCATGCGGACAGGGGTGCAGATACGCAGTATTTT	CASSHADRGADTQYF	TRBV4-1	TRBJ2-3	.	TRBD1
TGTGCCAGCAGCTTAGAACAGAATAACTACGAGCAGTACTTC	CASSLEQNNYEQYF	TRBV7-2	TRBJ2-7	few	.
TGTGCCAGCAGTGTGGGAGGGGGATCTGGCTATGGCTACACCTTC	CASSVGGGSGYGYTF	TRBV25-1	TRBJ1-2	.	.
TGTGCCACCCCTAGCGGGGGGAGAGATACGCAGTATTTT	CATPSGGRDTQYF	TRBV15	TRBJ2-3	.	TRBD2
TGTGCCAGAAGTGATACCGGGACAGGGGGCAATGAGCAGTTCTTC	CARSDTGTGGNEQFF	TRBV28	TRBJ2-1	.	TRBD1
TGCAGTGCTTGTGACGAGGACCTGGGGGGGGCCAACGTCCTGACTTTC	CSACDEDLGGANVLTF	TRBV20-1	TRBJ2-6	.	.
TGCAGTGCTAGGAGTATGGACACCGGGGAGCTGTTTTTT	CSARSMDTGELFF	TRBV20-1	TRBJ2-2	few	.
TGTGCCACCAGTAGCGGGGGCGAGCAGTTCTTC	CATSSGGEQFF	TRBV24-1	TRBJ2-1	.	TRBD2
TGCAGCCAGACGGTGAACACTGAAGCTTTCTTT	CSQTVNTEAFF	TRBV20-1	TRBJ1-1	.	.
TGTGCCAGCAGGGGACAGGGGACGAACTACGAGCAGTACTTC	CASRGQGTNYEQYF	TRBV2	TRBJ2-7	.	TRBD1
TGTGCCAGTAGTATAGGGGGGGCGGGGAACACTGAAGCTTTCTTT	CASSIGGAGNTEAFF	TRBV19	TRBJ1-1	few	.
TGTGCCAGCAGGAGCCGGGGCCGCACAGATACGCAGTATTTT	CASRSRGRTDTQYF	TRBV27	TRBJ2-3	few	.
TGTGCCACCAGTGATTTTATGGCGGGAGCAGATACGCAGTATTTT	CATSDFMAGADTQYF	TRBV24-1	TRBJ2-3	few	TRBD2
TGTGCCAGCAGTTATTGGTACAGTGACTATGGCTACACCTTC	CASSYWYSDYGYTF	TRBV6-2/TRBV6-3	TRBJ1-2	.	.
TGTGCCAGCAGTCGCCGGGACATTCCCAATCAGCCCCAGCATTTT	CASSRRDIPNQPQHF	TRBV28	TRBJ1-5	.	.
TGTGCCAGCAGCTTTTTTCCAGCGAACACCGGGGAGCTGTTTTTT	CASSFFPANTGELFF	TRBV5-8	TRBJ2-2	.	.
TGCAGCGTTGTCTTCAATTTCCAAGAGACCCAGTACTTC	CSVVFNFQETQYF	TRBV29-1	TRBJ2-5	.	.
TGTGCCAGCAGTCGGACTAGCGGGGGGGCTGAGACCCAGTACTTC	CASSRTSGGAETQYF	TRBV6-2/TRBV6-3	TRBJ2-5	.	TRBD2
TGTGCCAGCAGTCAGTCAGGGTGGGCTTTCTTT	CASSQSGWAFF	TRBV12-3/TRBV12-4	TRBJ1-1	many	.
TGTGCCAGCCGAAGACAGCAAGAGACCCAGTACTTC	CASRRQQETQYF	TRBV12-3/TRBV12-4	TRBJ2-5	many	.
TGTGCCAGCAATGGGCGGGGGGCGAGTGCCAAAAACATTCAGTACTTC	CASNGRGASAKNIQYF	TRBV2	TRBJ2-4	.	TRBD2
TGCGCCAGCAGCCAAGGGTACCGGGACTTCACAGATACGCAGTATTTT	CASSQGYRDFTDTQYF	TRBV4-1	TRBJ2-3	.	.
TGTGCCAGCAGCTTAGAGGGGGGGCCCTCCTACAATGAGCAGTTCTTC	CASSLEGGPSYNEQFF	TRBV7-9	TRBJ2-1	few	.
TGTGCCACCAGTGATCGGACAGGCCGTCAGTTCTTC	CATSDRTGRQFF	TRBV24-1	TRBJ2-1	many	TRBD1
TGTGCCAGCCAAAGCATTCTAGCGGCCAGTGATACGCAGTATTTT	CASQSILAASDTQYF	TRBV6-2/TRBV6-3	TRBJ2-3	.	TRBD2
TGTGCCAGCAGCTATGACAGAACCTACAATGAGCAGTTCTTC	CASSYDRTYNEQFF	TRBV6-5	TRBJ2-1	.	.
TGTGCCACCAGTGAGGGGGGGGGCCCCCAAGAGACCCAGTACTTC	CATSEGGGPQETQYF	TRBV24-1	TRBJ2-5	many	.
TGTGCCAGCAGCCAAGTTTATAAGGCCGGGAACACTGAAGCTTTCTTT	CASSQVYKAGNTEAFF	TRBV3-1	TRBJ1-1	few	.
TGCGCCAGCAGGCCCCCCTGGACATTACAAGAGACCCAGTACTTC	CASRPPWTLQETQYF	TRBV5-1	TRBJ2-5	.	.
TGTGCCAGCAGTGAGGGGACAGCAAATCAGCCCCAGCATTTT	CASSEGTANQPQHF	TRBV6-4	TRBJ1-5	.	TRBD1
TGCGCCAGCAATGGCAGTCAGCCCCAGCATTTT	CASNGSQPQHF	TRBV23-1	TRBJ1-5	.	.
TGTGCCAGCAGCTCCGGGACAACACCCCACAGCCACAATGAGCAGTTCTTC	CASSSGTTPHSHNEQFF	TRBV7-9	TRBJ2-1	many	.
TGTGCCAGCAGTTTTTATTCGGCCCCAGGGGCGGGGGGGGCCAACGTCCTGACTTTC	CASSFYSAPGAGGANVLTF	TRBV12-3/TRBV12-4	TRBJ2-6	.	.
TGCGCCAGCAGCCCCAGGACAGGCGTAGAAGCTTTCTTT	CASSPRTGVEAFF	TRBV5-1	TRBJ1-1	few	TRBD1
TGTGCCAGCAGTGACGGGGAGCCTAATGAAAAACTGTTTTTT	CASSDGEPNEKLFF	TRBV2	TRBJ1-4	many	.
TGTGCCAGCAGCCACCGCGTCTCGGGAGTCCAAGATACGCAGTATTTT	CASSHRVSGVQDTQYF	TRBV3-1	TRBJ2-3	.	.
TGCGCCAGCAGTGAGAGGGTCTACAATGAGCAGTTCTTC	CASSERVYNEQFF	TRBV10-1	TRBJ2-1	.	.
TGTGCCAGCAGTTTAAATCAGGGAAACACCATATATTTT	CASSLNQGNTIYF	TRBV12-3/TRBV12-4	TRBJ1-3	.	.